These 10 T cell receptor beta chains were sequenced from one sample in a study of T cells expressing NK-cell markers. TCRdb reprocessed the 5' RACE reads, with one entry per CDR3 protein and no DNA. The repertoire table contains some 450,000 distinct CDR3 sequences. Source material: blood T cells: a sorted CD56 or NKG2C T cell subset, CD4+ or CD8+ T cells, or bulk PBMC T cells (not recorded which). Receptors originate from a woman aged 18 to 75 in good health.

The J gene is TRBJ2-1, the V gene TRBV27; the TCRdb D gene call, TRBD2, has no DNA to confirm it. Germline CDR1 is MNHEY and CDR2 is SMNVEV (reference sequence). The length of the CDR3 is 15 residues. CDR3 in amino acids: CASGGRAGVYNEQFF.

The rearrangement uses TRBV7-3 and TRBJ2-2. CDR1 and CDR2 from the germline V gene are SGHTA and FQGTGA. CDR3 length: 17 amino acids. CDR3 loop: CASSQMGWVGNTGELFF.

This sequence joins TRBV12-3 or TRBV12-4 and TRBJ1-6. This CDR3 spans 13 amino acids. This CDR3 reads CASSLFQDSPLHF.

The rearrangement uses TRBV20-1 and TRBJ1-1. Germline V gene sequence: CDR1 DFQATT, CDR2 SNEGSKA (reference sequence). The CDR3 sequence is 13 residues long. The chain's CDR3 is CSARQGGATEAFF.

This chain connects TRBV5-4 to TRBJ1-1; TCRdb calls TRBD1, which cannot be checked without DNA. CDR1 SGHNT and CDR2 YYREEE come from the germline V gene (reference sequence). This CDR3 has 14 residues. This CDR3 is CASSLAAGRVEAFF.

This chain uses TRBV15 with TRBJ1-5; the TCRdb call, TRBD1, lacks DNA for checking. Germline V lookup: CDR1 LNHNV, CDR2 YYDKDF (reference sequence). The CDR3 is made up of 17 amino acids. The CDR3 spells CATSRRETAVSNQPQHF.

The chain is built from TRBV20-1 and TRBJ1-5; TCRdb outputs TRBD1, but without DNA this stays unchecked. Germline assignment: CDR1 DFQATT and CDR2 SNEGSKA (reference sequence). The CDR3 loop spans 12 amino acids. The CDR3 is CSAGDSNQPQHF.

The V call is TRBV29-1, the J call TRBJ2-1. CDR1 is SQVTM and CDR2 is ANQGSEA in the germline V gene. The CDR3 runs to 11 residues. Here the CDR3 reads CSVGQYNEQFF.

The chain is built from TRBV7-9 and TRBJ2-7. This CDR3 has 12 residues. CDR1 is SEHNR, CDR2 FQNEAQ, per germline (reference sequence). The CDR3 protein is CASSLILYEQYF. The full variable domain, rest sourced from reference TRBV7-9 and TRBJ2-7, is DTGVSQNPRHKITKRGQNVTFRCDPISEHNRLYWYRQTLGQGPEFLTYFQNEAQLEKSRLLSDRFSAERPKGSFSTLEIQRTEQGDSAMYLCASSLILYEQYFGPGTRLTVT.

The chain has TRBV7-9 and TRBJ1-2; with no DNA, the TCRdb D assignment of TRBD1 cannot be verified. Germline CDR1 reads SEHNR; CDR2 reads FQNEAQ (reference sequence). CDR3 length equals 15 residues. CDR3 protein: CASSFVRKTAYGYTF.